This T cell receptor beta chain was profiled in a study of blood T cell repertoires in COVID-19. Sequencing used immunoSEQ multiplex PCR; TCRdb keeps in-frame clones, though not all of them. Of 120,000 to 150,000 clones listed, approximately 90% are singletons. The CDR3 contains 15 residues. With 4 bases removed from V and 3 bases from J, the gap between germline ends came to 16 bases. Germline CDR1 is SGHRS and CDR2 is YFSETQ. V and J are TRBV5-1 and TRBJ2-5; weak D call: TRBD2 (5 bases). This sequence originates from a woman in her thirties with acute COVID-19. The sample taken for sequencing was PBMCs or T cells enriched from blood (not recorded which). This CDR3 reads CASSLSSPGKETQYF. The CDR3 DNA is TGCGCCAGCAGCCTATCTAGTCCGGGGAAAGAGACCCAGTACTTC.